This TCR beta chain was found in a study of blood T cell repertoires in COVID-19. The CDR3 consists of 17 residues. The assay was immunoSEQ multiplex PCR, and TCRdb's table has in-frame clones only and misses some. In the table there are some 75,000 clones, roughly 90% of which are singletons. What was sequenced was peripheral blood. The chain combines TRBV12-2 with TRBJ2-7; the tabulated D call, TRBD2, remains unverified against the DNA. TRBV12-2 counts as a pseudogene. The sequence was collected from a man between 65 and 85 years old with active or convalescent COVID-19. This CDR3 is CASRGPWEGRPPYEQYF. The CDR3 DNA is TGTGCAAGTCGCGGTCCCTGGGAGGGTCGCCCCCCCTACGAGCAGTACTTC.